This T cell receptor (beta chain) was retrieved from a study of PD-1 blockade in classical Hodgkin lymphoma. The time point: newly diagnosed, previously untreated cHL patient sample. PBMCs, once thawed, yielded CD8+ T cells isolated by magnetic negative selection. Findings of the study overall: TCR diversity at baseline was reported to be reduced in newly diagnosed patients relative to healthy donors.

Sequenced by immunoSEQ multiplex PCR; TCRdb stores in-frame clones only, minus some. The sample consists of about 5,000 clones, 85% to 90% of them appearing once. V gave up 2 bases and J gave up 2 bases, with 12 bases separating them. The CDR3 has 15 amino acids. Per the germline V gene, CDR1 is MGHDK and CDR2 is SYGVNS. Details on this clone: Its antigen is undetermined.

The receptor's source is a human donor with classical Hodgkin lymphoma. The specimen was CD8+ T cells from blood. The V gene is TRBV25-1, the J gene TRBJ1-1; no clear D gene. As DNA, the CDR3 is TGTGCCAGCAGTGAAATAAGTGGTACTAACACTGAAGCTTTCTTT. Protein sequence: CASSEISGTNTEAFF.